These 18 T cell receptor beta chains originate from one sample sequenced in a study of T cells in Graves' hyperthyroidism and ophthalmopathy. What was amplified from RNA transcripts were TCR beta CDR3 regions. Using the HTBI primer set, a first-round RT-PCR was run on the TCR CDR3. In TCRdb, the multiplex PCR reads were re-called with MiXCR into one record per CDR3 protein. In the table there are roughly 700,000 distinct CDR3 sequences, approximately 36% of which are singletons. Sequenced sample: blood. These receptors were obtained from a woman aged 40 to 55 with Graves' hyperthyroidism.

V and J are TRBV6-6 and TRBJ2-2, with D hard to call. The CDR3 extends over 11 amino acids. Between the trimmed V and J ends, which lost 10 bases and 6 bases, there was a span of 9 bases. Germline CDR1 is MNHNY and CDR2 is SVGAGI (reference sequence). DNA of the CDR3: TGTGCCACCGTAGAGTCCGGGGAGCTGTTTTTT. Translation: CATVESGELFF.

In this sample, this clonotype turned up a few times. The V and J genes are TRBV4-3 and TRBJ1-2; TRBD1 aligns across 9 bases. CDR1 is LGHNA, CDR2 YSLEER, per germline. V was clipped by 1 base and J by 2 bases; unmatched bases: 2. This CDR3 region has 15 residues. Here the CDR3 DNA reads TGCGCCAGCAGCCAAGTAACAGGGGGCAACTATGGCTACACCTTC. It yields the protein CASSQVTGGNYGYTF.

Details on this clonotype: A read error is possible here, since a much larger clone lies one base away. The CDR3 does not end in the conserved phenylalanine or tryptophan, so this is likely a read error. The rearrangement uses TRBV15 and TRBJ2-7; D could derive from TRBD1 or TRBD2 (5 bases each). The CDR3 loop spans 16 amino acids. CDR1 is LNHNV, CDR2 YYDKDF, per germline (reference sequence). Trimming pared 5 bases from V and 0 bases from J, leaving 17 bases between. As DNA, the CDR3 is TGTGCCACCAGCCCCCGAGGGGCAGGGAGCTCCTACGAGCAGTACTCC. Its translation is CATSPRGAGSSYEQYS.

The chain recombines TRBV6-1 with TRBJ2-3, with D possibly being TRBD1 or TRBD2 (5 bases each). The CDR3 is made up of 16 amino acids. Trimming took 5 bases from V and 2 from J, leaving 17 bases between them. Germline CDR1 reads MNHNS; CDR2 reads SASEGT. For the CDR3, the DNA is TGTGCCAGCAGTCAGAGCGGACTGGGGCTCACAGATACGCAGTATTTT. Translation: CASSQSGLGLTDTQYF.

In this sample, this clonotype turned up many times. The chain is built from TRBV2 and TRBJ1-2; D gene uncertain. Germline CDR1 is SNHLY and CDR2 is FYNNEI. The CDR3 runs to 13 residues. Trimming shortened V by 6 bases and J by 3 bases, and 11 bases separated the two germline ends. As DNA, the CDR3 is TGTGCCAGCAGCACTGAGGGCCACTATGGCTACACCTTC. As protein: CASSTEGHYGYTF. The full variable domain, its missing parts supplied by reference TRBV2 and TRBJ1-2, is EPEVTQTPSHQVTQMGQEVILRCVPISNHLYFYWYRQILGQKVEFLVSFYNNEISEKSEIFDDQFSVERPDGSNFTLKIRSTKLEDSAMYFCASSTEGHYGYTFGSGTRLTVV.

J is TRBJ2-5 and V is TRBV29-1; D is ambiguous. CDR3 length: 12 residues. From germline, CDR1 is SQVTM and CDR2 ANQGSEA. V was cut by 4 bases and J by 5 bases, with 11 bases left in between. CDR3 nucleotide sequence: TGCAGCGTTGTATTTCCTGAGGAGACCCAGTACTTC. Its protein is CSVVFPEETQYF. Together with reference TRBV29-1 and TRBJ2-5, the CDR3 gives the full variable domain: SAVISQKPSRDICQRGTSLTIQCQVDSQVTMMFWYRQQPGQSLTLIATANQGSEATYESGFVIDKFPISRPNLTFSTLTVSNMSPEDSSIYLCSVVFPEETQYFGPGTRLLVL.

This clonotype was recorded a few times. V is TRBV5-6 and J is TRBJ1-4; tentatively, D is TRBD1 (5 bases). This CDR3 has 15 amino acids. V lost 2 bases and J 7 bases, leaving 15 bases between the germline ends. In germline, CDR1 is SGHDT, CDR2 YYEEEE. The CDR3 sequence is CASSFLTEGFEKLFF. The DNA of the CDR3 is TGTGCCAGCAGCTTTTTGACAGAAGGATTTGAAAAACTGTTTTTT.

The table lists this clonotype with many counts. The V and J genes are TRBV20-1 and TRBJ2-7; TRBD1 might be the D (6 bases). The CDR3 contains 14 residues. The V and J ends lost 5 bases and 2 bases respectively, with 16 bases between them. Germline-derived CDR1 and CDR2 are DFQATT and SNEGSKA (reference sequence). CDR3 DNA: TGCAGTGCTTCGGACAGCGCTGTACCCTACGAGCAGTACTTC. Translated, it gives CSASDSAVPYEQYF.

This clonotype has at least ten counts. V and J are TRBV19 and TRBJ1-5, with D unresolved. V lost 7 bases to trimming and J lost 10 bases, with 14 bases between them. This CDR3 contains 12 residues. Germline CDR1 is LNHDA and CDR2 is SQIVND (reference sequence). The chain's CDR3 is CASKTASGPQHF. CDR3 coding DNA: TGTGCCAGTAAAACCGCCTCAGGCCCCCAGCATTTT. Using reference TRBV19 and TRBJ1-5 for the parts outside the CDR3, the full variable domain is DGGITQSPKYLFRKEGQNVTLSCEQNLNHDAMYWYRQDPGQGLRLIYYSQIVNDFQKGDIAEGYSVSREKKESFPLTVTSAQKNPTAFYLCASKTASGPQHFGDGTRLSIL.

This clonotype has more than one count but fewer than ten. The chain carries TRBV2 and TRBJ1-6, with D perhaps matching TRBD1 (6 bases). Germline CDR1 is SNHLY and CDR2 is FYNNEI. The CDR3 contains 14 residues. Trimming cost V 1 base and J 9 bases, with 10 bases left between them. This CDR3 reads CASSEDRARSPLHF. The CDR3, as DNA: TGTGCCAGCAGTGAAGACAGGGCGCGTTCACCCCTCCACTTT. Combining the CDR3 with reference TRBV2 and TRBJ1-6 gives the whole variable domain EPEVTQTPSHQVTQMGQEVILRCVPISNHLYFYWYRQILGQKVEFLVSFYNNEISEKSEIFDDQFSVERPDGSNFTLKIRSTKLEDSAMYFCASSEDRARSPLHFGNGTRLTVT.

V and J are TRBV9 and TRBJ1-6; possibly TRBD1 for D (6 bases). V was pared by 4 bases and J by 9 bases, with 17 bases between. The CDR3 runs 15 residues. Germline V gene sequence: CDR1 SGDLS, CDR2 YYNGEE. The CDR3 loop reads CASSPGGRRSSPLHF. The CDR3 bases are TGTGCCAGCAGCCCGGGGGGGCGACGGTCTTCACCCCTCCACTTT.

This clonotype was seen repeatedly, ten times or more. The chain recombines TRBV6-5 with TRBJ1-6; D ambiguous. The germline V gene has CDR1 MNHEY and CDR2 SVGAGI. The CDR3 covers 14 residues. Trimming pared 2 bases from V and 7 bases from J, leaving 9 bases between. This CDR3 reads CASSYNGLNSPLHF. Written as DNA, the CDR3 is TGTGCCAGCAGTTACAACGGATTAAATTCACCCCTCCACTTT.

A note on this clonotype: Germline and junction disagree at one end, which may indicate a read error. The V gene is TRBV7-2, the J gene TRBJ2-6; weak D call: TRBD1 (5 bases). Germline V gene sequence: CDR1 SGHTA, CDR2 FQGNSA. The CDR3 consists of 15 residues. DNA for the CDR3: TGTGCCAGCAGCTCCCTTGCCTCTGGGGCCAACGCCCTGACTTTC. Protein: CASSSLASGANALTF.

The CDR3 sequence is CAISERTSGYYEQYF. The DNA of the CDR3 is TGTGCCATCAGTGAACGGACTAGCGGGTACTACGAGCAGTACTTC. This chain joins TRBV10-3 and TRBJ2-7, with 11 bases aligning to TRBD2. With V trimmed by 3 bases and J by 3 bases, 4 bases remained unmatched. The CDR3 is 15 residues long. Per germline, CDR1 ENHRY and CDR2 SYGVKD.

This clonotype has a count of ten or more. The chain links TRBV7-2 to TRBJ1-1; the D is unclear. CDR3 length equals 15 residues. Germline values: CDR1 SGHTA, CDR2 FQGNSA. The V end was cut by 1 base, the J end by 7 bases, with 16 bases between. The CDR3 DNA reads as TGTGCCAGCAGCTTAGGCGCAGCTATAAGGAATGAAGCTTTCTTT. This sequence encodes CASSLGAAIRNEAFF.

The chain combines TRBV10-3 with TRBJ2-2; 9 bases map to TRBD1. The CDR3 is 14 residues long. The germline gives CDR1 ENHRY, CDR2 SYGVKD. Unmatched junction bases numbered 5, after V lost 5 bases and J lost 7 bases. CDR3 sequence reads: CAISTRDRDGELFF. CDR3 DNA: TGTGCCATCAGTACTCGGGACAGGGACGGGGAGCTGTTTTTT.

For this clonotype: A read error is possible here, since a much larger clone lies one base away. The V and J genes are TRBV12-3 or TRBV12-4 and TRBJ2-6; unclear D gene. Trimming pared 3 bases from V and 2 bases from J, leaving 8 bases between. The CDR3 runs 15 residues. CDR3 DNA sequence: TGTGCCAGCAGTTTCTATGAACCTGGGGCCAACGTCCTGACTTTC. Translated, it gives CASSFYEPGANVLTF.

J is TRBJ1-5 and V is TRBV6-5, with a weak D call TRBD1 (5 bases). The CDR3 length is 12 residues. Trimming cost V 5 bases and J 6 bases, with 8 bases left between them. Germline V gene data show CDR1 as MNHEY and CDR2 as SVGAGI. CDR3 loop: CASSAGGQPQHF. CDR3 bases: TGTGCCAGCAGTGCGGGGGGTCAGCCCCAGCATTTT.